The sequence of this T cell receptor beta chain was determined in a study of T-cell memory formation after mild COVID-19. This clonotype was observed a handful of times. Using its own MiXCR run on the 5' RACE reads, TCRdb lists one record per CDR3 protein. Among some 490,000 distinct CDR3 sequences, about 18% were seen once, and the ten largest hold roughly an eighth. Germline lookup yields CDR1 MNHEY and CDR2 SVGAGI. Deletions cut 6 bases from V and 3 bases from J, with 13 bases between. The CDR3 length is 14 residues. V is TRBV6-5 and J is TRBJ2-3, with D unresolved. This sequence originates from an adult woman who had mild COVID-19 (a few samples of this study predate the infection). Cell type and time point are not known. Input material: PBMCs or a T cell subset sorted from them (not recorded which). Here the CDR3 DNA reads TGTGCCAGCAGCCGGGTCTCACATACAGATACGCAGTATTTT. Residues: CASSRVSHTDTQYF.